The clone carrying this T cell receptor (beta chain) was observed at least ten times. What it binds is unknown. The entry originates in a study of CD8+CD57+ T cells in acquired aplastic anemia. Broader study findings: About 29 sequences, all CD8+ CDR3, were shared between patients and controls. Researchers reported that CD8+ Simpson's diversity was not significantly different in patients versus controls.

Using genomic DNA as the template, TCR beta VDJ and CDR3 profiling was carried out. TCRdb reanalysed the reads using MiXCR and keeps one entry per CDR3 protein. The sample records around 140,000 distinct CDR3 sequences, 40% to 45% being singletons. V lost 2 bases, J lost 4 bases, and 6 bases lay in between. The CDR3 loop spans 12 amino acids. The germline V gene encodes CDR1 SGHDT and CDR2 YYEEEE. Material: sorted CD4+, CD8+, or CD8+CD57+ T cells (not recorded which) from PBMCs. The chain joins TRBV5-6 to TRBJ1-1; D is undetermined. The clonotype originates from a human donor in good health, serving as a control. The CDR3 loop reads CASSFEPTEAFF. In DNA form, the CDR3 reads TGTGCCAGCAGCTTCGAGCCCACTGAAGCTTTCTTT.